The 23 T cell receptor beta chains reported below all come from one sample, sequenced in a study of blood T cell repertoires in COVID-19. The repertoire was sequenced with immunoSEQ multiplex PCR; TCRdb's copy has only in-frame clones and lacks some. This sample has approximately 290,000 clones, with 85% to 90% found just once. Sequenced sample: peripheral blood. The receptors originated from a man in his thirties or forties with acute or convalescent COVID-19.

The rearrangement joins TRBV28 to TRBJ2-7; no definite D call. This CDR3 has 13 amino acids. Trimming removed 1 base from V and 2 bases from J, with 6 bases in between. Germline V CDR1 and CDR2: MDHEN, SYDVKM. CDR3 DNA: TGTGCCAGCAGTTTATACAGAGCCTACGAGCAGTACTTC. It translates to CASSLYRAYEQYF.

DNA for the CDR3: TGCAGTGCTAGTGGGGGACTCAATGAGCAGTTCTTC. Translation gives CSASGGLNEQFF. This chain connects TRBV20-1 to TRBJ2-1; perhaps TRBD2 as D (6 bases). The CDR3 sequence is 12 residues long. Germline CDR1 is DFQATT and CDR2 is SNEGSKA (reference sequence). V was pared by 3 bases and J by 6 bases, with 9 bases between.

This sequence joins TRBV6-5 and TRBJ1-3, with D unclear. Germline CDR1 MNHEY, CDR2 SVGAGI. CDR3 length: 14 amino acids. Trimming stripped 2 bases from V and 0 bases from J, with 5 bases between. CDR3 DNA: TGTGCCAGCAGTTACCCCAGCTCTGGAAACACCATATATTTT. Amino acid sequence: CASSYPSSGNTIYF.

This sequence joins TRBV7-9 and TRBJ2-3; 11 nucleotides align to TRBD2. The junction had 8 bases not matched to a gene; V was cut back by 7 bases and J by 2 bases. Germline values: CDR1 SEHNR, CDR2 FQNEAQ (reference sequence). This CDR3 comprises 16 residues. The CDR3, as DNA: TGTGCCAGCAACCCTACTAGCGGGAGTTACACAGATACGCAGTATTTT. Translation gives CASNPTSGSYTDTQYF.

The rearrangement uses TRBV6-5 and TRBJ1-4, with 8 bases fitting TRBD1. The CDR3 runs 15 residues. After removal of 0 bases from V and 10 bases from J, the junction contained 7 bases not matched to a gene. Germline CDR1 MNHEY, CDR2 SVGAGI. The CDR3 protein is CASSYSRQGKGKLFF. The CDR3 DNA is TGTGCCAGCAGTTACTCGAGACAGGGGAAGGGAAAACTGTTTTTT.

The chain is built from TRBV7-8 and TRBJ1-2, with 10 nucleotides matching TRBD1. This CDR3 has 16 residues. Germline values: CDR1 SGHVS, CDR2 FQNEAQ. V was pared by 3 bases and J by 5 bases, with 9 bases of the junction left unmatched. The CDR3 nucleotides are TGTGCCAGCAGCTTCCTCTCGGGACAGGGGTTTTATGGCTACACCTTC. It is translated as CASSFLSGQGFYGYTF. Drawing the rest from reference TRBV7-8 and TRBJ1-2, the complete variable domain is GAGVSQSPRYKVAKRGQDVALRCDPISGHVSLFWYQQALGQGPEFLTYFQNEAQLDKSGLPSDRFFAERPEGSVSTLKIQRTQQEDSAVYLCASSFLSGQGFYGYTFGSGTRLTVV.

The rearrangement links TRBV5-1 to TRBJ2-5; 9 positions agree with TRBD1. Trimming removed 4 bases from V and 4 bases from J; junction bases left unmatched: 8. The CDR3 runs to 15 residues. Germline V gene sequence: CDR1 SGHRS, CDR2 YFSETQ. The CDR3 DNA reads TGCGCCAGCAGCCCTCCGGGACAGGGAGGAGAGACCCAGTACTTC. Translating it yields CASSPPGQGGETQYF.

The V gene is TRBV5-1, the J gene TRBJ2-7; a weak D match, TRBD2 (5 bases). Germline V gives CDR1 SGHRS, CDR2 YFSETQ. Trimming removed 0 bases at V and 3 bases at J, with 19 bases between. The CDR3 has 17 amino acids. The CDR3 nucleotides read TGCGCCAGCAGCTTGGTGACGGGATTCGGCACATACTACGAGCAGTACTTC. This encodes CASSLVTGFGTYYEQYF.

On this clone itself: An end of the junction differs from the germline gene, which may be a read error. The V and J genes are TRBV6-1 and TRBJ1-4; D is unresolved. Germline assignment: CDR1 MNHNS and CDR2 SASEGT. The CDR3 extends over 13 amino acids. DNA for the CDR3: TGTGCCAGCAGCGAAGACCGAGGGGAAAAACTGTTTTTT. Residues: CASSEDRGEKLFF.

The V gene is TRBV9, the J gene TRBJ1-6; D is perhaps TRBD1 (5 bases). The CDR3 length is 14 residues. The V and J ends lost 0 bases and 7 bases respectively, with 8 bases between them. The germline gives CDR1 SGDLS, CDR2 YYNGEE. The CDR3 DNA is TGTGCCAGCAGCGTAGGGGGCAGCAATTCACCCCTCCACTTT. The encoded protein is CASSVGGSNSPLHF.

The gene calls are TRBV11-2 and TRBJ2-5, with TRBD1 matching over 7 bases. Germline lookup yields CDR1 SGHAT and CDR2 FQNNGV. This CDR3 is built from 19 residues. The trim removed 2 bases at V and 1 base at J, leaving 16 bases unmatched. As DNA, the CDR3 is TGTGCCAGCAGCTTAAATCTTACCCCGGGACAGAGTATCCAAGAGACCCAGTACTTC. Translation: CASSLNLTPGQSIQETQYF. The full variable domain, with the rest looked up from reference TRBV11-2 and TRBJ2-5, is EAGVAQSPRYKIIEKRQSVAFWCNPISGHATLYWYQQILGQGPKLLIQFQNNGVVDDSQLPKDRFSAERLKGVDSTLKIQPAKLEDSAVYLCASSLNLTPGQSIQETQYFGPGTRLLVL.

The chain employs TRBV3-1 (or the pseudogene TRBV3-2) and TRBJ1-1, with 8 bases lining up with TRBD1. V shed 1 base, J shed 0 bases, and the junction held 1 base outside the gene matches. The CDR3 has 15 residues. The germline V gene has CDR1 LGHDT and CDR2 YNNKEL (reference sequence). CDR3 in DNA: TGTGCCAGCAGCCAAGGACAGGGGTTGAACACTGAAGCTTTCTTT. Amino acids: CASSQGQGLNTEAFF.

V is TRBV30 and J is TRBJ2-7; D may be TRBD2 (6 bases). The ends were cut back, 7 bases at V and 9 bases at J, with 28 bases in the middle. This CDR3 spans 15 amino acids. Germline lookup yields CDR1 GTSNPN and CDR2 SVGIG (reference sequence). In DNA form, the CDR3 reads TGTGCCTCCATGGGGGGAACAAAAACTGGGGAAGGGCAGTACTTC. This sequence encodes CASMGGTKTGEGQYF.

The chain couples TRBV5-4 to TRBJ2-3; D remains unclear. Germline loops: CDR1 SGHNT, CDR2 YYREEE (reference sequence). This CDR3 contains 14 residues. V lost 6 bases and J lost 7, with 18 bases in between. DNA for the CDR3: TGTGCCAGCACCTTCCCCAACACCCCGAATACGCAGTATTTT. As protein: CASTFPNTPNTQYF.

This clone has only one observation. The V and J genes are TRBV29-1 and TRBJ2-1; 8 nucleotides agree with TRBD2. CDR1 and CDR2 from the germline V gene are SQVTM and ANQGSEA. V lost 7 bases, J lost 1 base, and 15 bases stayed unmatched. The CDR3 has 17 amino acids. The CDR3 DNA is TGCAGCGCGCCCCCCCGTCAGCGGGGGACTTCCTACAATGAGCAGTTCTTC. Its translation is CSAPPRQRGTSYNEQFF.

The genes are TRBV28 and TRBJ2-7, with D unclear. The CDR3 is 12 residues long. Germline V lookup: CDR1 MDHEN, CDR2 SYDVKM. Trimming removed 6 bases at V and 2 bases at J, with 8 bases between. CDR3 protein: CASRRKAYEQYF. Written as DNA, the CDR3 is TGTGCCAGCAGGCGGAAAGCCTACGAGCAGTACTTC.

The chain joins TRBV30 to TRBJ1-2, with D tentatively TRBD1 (5 bases). The CDR3 has 11 residues. The V gene lost 0 bases and the J gene lost 6 bases, with 5 bases spanning the gap. Germline values: CDR1 GTSNPN, CDR2 SVGIG (reference sequence). CDR3 amino acids: CAWSVGDGYTF. The CDR3 bases are TGTGCCTGGAGTGTAGGGGATGGCTACACCTTC.

The V call is TRBV7-3, the J call TRBJ1-1; maybe TRBD1 (5 bases). There are 14 residues in the CDR3. Per the germline V gene, CDR1 is SGHTA and CDR2 is FQGTGA. Trimming stripped 4 bases from V and 11 bases from J, with 20 bases between. CDR3 coding DNA: TGTGCCAGCAGCTCAACCCCAGGGACGGGGAGGGCTTTCTTT. This sequence encodes CASSSTPGTGRAFF. The full variable domain, with the rest looked up from reference TRBV7-3 and TRBJ1-1, is GAGVSQTPSNKVTEKGKYVELRCDPISGHTALYWYRQSLGQGPEFLIYFQGTGAADDSGLPNDRFFAVRPEGSVSTLKIQRTERGDSAVYLCASSSTPGTGRAFFGQGTRLTVV.

In its sample, this clone was seen once. The gene calls are TRBV27 and TRBJ2-7, with a weak D call TRBD1 (6 bases). Germline V gene lookup returns CDR1 MNHEY and CDR2 SMNVEV (reference sequence). Trimming removed 3 bases at V and 1 base at J, with 10 bases between. The CDR3 loop spans 14 amino acids. CDR3 loop: CASSFNQGSYEQYF. CDR3 bases: TGTGCCAGCAGTTTCAACCAGGGGTCCTACGAGCAGTACTTC.

The V gene is TRBV19, the J gene TRBJ1-3; 10 nucleotides match TRBD1. The V gene's germline CDR1 is LNHDA and CDR2 SQIVND (reference sequence). This CDR3 spans 16 amino acids. V gave up 6 bases and J gave up 4 bases; unmatched junction bases: 9. The CDR3 protein is CASRTGTGVGGNTIYF. The CDR3 DNA reads TGTGCCAGTAGAACCGGGACAGGGGTAGGAGGAAACACCATATATTTT.

This clone was picked up one time. The genes are TRBV7-9 and TRBJ2-7; 7 bases line up with TRBD2. Unmatched junction bases numbered 7, after V lost 4 bases and J lost 4 bases. CDR3 length equals 14 residues. Germline V gene sequence: CDR1 SEHNR, CDR2 FQNEAQ (reference sequence). The CDR3, as DNA: TGTGCCAGCAGCTCCAGGACTAGGTCGTACGAGCAGTACTTC. Translating it yields CASSSRTRSYEQYF.

The gene calls are TRBV18 and TRBJ2-3, with unresolved D. The germline V and J ends were trimmed by 8 bases and 2 bases, with 11 bases remaining between them. Germline CDR1 reads KGHSH; CDR2 reads LQKENI. This CDR3 spans 13 amino acids. The CDR3 protein is CASTLGLTDTQYF. CDR3 nucleotide sequence: TGTGCCAGCACCCTTGGGCTCACAGATACGCAGTATTTT.

The V and J genes are TRBV12-3 or TRBV12-4 and TRBJ2-7; TRBD2 matches 9 bases. The junction had 6 bases not matched to a gene; V was cut back by 6 bases and J by 6 bases. The CDR3 is made up of 13 amino acids. The CDR3 reads CASRRTSVIEQYF. The CDR3 nucleotides are TGTGCCAGCAGACGGACTAGCGTCATCGAGCAGTACTTC.